This T cell receptor beta chain originates from a study of PD-1 blockade in classical Hodgkin lymphoma. Looking at the study overall: Nivolumab dosed at 3 mg/kg went to patients intravenously every 2 weeks. General observations from the study: Still unresolved is the cause of the repertoire differences, which may be disease activity or prior therapy. Complete responders entered with baseline diversity on par with newly diagnosed patients, the results showed. Reported baseline diversity: healthy donors highest, relapsed/refractory patients lowest.

Assay: immunoSEQ multiplex PCR; the TCRdb copy retains only in-frame clones and omits some. The sample records about 850 clones, over 60% being singletons. Every one of the patients relapsed after autologous stem cell transplantation (brentuximab vedotin exposure was variable). On this clone itself: Its antigen is not known. The junction shows a germline mismatch at one end, possibly a read error.

The CDR3 is made up of 11 amino acids. Germline V gene data show CDR1 as SEHNR and CDR2 as FQNEAQ (reference sequence). The sequencing used peripheral blood mononuclear cells (PBMCs), collected at baseline. This clonotype was sampled from a human donor with classical Hodgkin lymphoma. The V and J genes are TRBV7-9 and TRBJ2-7; D might be TRBD1 (7 bases). The CDR3 nucleotides are TGTGCCAGCGGTACAGGGGCGACGGGGGACTTC. Translating gives CASGTGATGDF.